These 15 T cell receptor beta chains originate from one sample sequenced in a study of cytomegalovirus exposure and HLA in healthy donors. With 60 Vbeta and 13 Jbeta primers, the PCR was carried out. Sequenced by immunoSEQ multiplex PCR; TCRdb stores in-frame clones only, minus some. The sample's table shows around 140,000 clones. Specimen: PBMCs. The receptors come from a male donor in good health and CMV-seronegative.

This chain joins TRBV6-4 and TRBJ1-6, with D hard to call. Trimming pared 6 bases from V and 6 bases from J, leaving 12 bases between. Germline values: CDR1 MRHNA, CDR2 SNTAGT. The CDR3 has 14 amino acids. CDR3 residues: CASSEASFNSPLHF. The CDR3 region has the DNA TGTGCCAGCAGCGAGGCAAGCTTTAATTCACCCCTCCACTTT.

The chain carries TRBV5-1 and TRBJ2-7, with TRBD2 matching 11 bases. CDR1 SGHRS and CDR2 YFSETQ come from the germline V gene. CDR3 size: 16 residues. V shed 0 bases and J 6 bases; nucleotides not matched to a gene: 8. The CDR3 nucleotides are TGCGCCAGCAGCTTGGGCTCACTAGCGGGGGCCGGCGAGCAGTACTTC. It is translated as CASSLGSLAGAGEQYF.

The rearrangement joins TRBV14 to TRBJ1-1; the D gene is possibly TRBD1 (6 bases). The CDR3 is made up of 15 amino acids. V was shortened by 4 bases and J by 4 bases, with 16 bases between the two germline ends. CDR1 is SGHDN, CDR2 FVKESK, per germline. For the CDR3, the DNA is TGTGCCAGCAGCCGAGCGACAGGATGGGGCACTGAAGCTTTCTTT. Translation: CASSRATGWGTEAFF. The full variable domain, with the rest looked up from reference TRBV14 and TRBJ1-1, is EAGVTQFPSHSVIEKGQTVTLRCDPISGHDNLYWYRRVMGKEIKFLLHFVKESKQDESGMPNNRFLAERTGGTYSTLKVQPAELEDSGVYFCASSRATGWGTEAFFGQGTRLTVV.

The chain recombines TRBV18 with TRBJ1-2; 12 bases match TRBD1. Trimming took 5 bases from V and 6 from J; bases not matched to a gene: 7. The CDR3 is 15 residues long. Germline CDR1 KGHSH, CDR2 LQKENI. CDR3 region: CASSATGQGADGYTF. Written as DNA, the CDR3 is TGTGCCAGCTCAGCTACGGGACAGGGGGCCGATGGCTACACCTTC.

J is TRBJ2-7 and V is TRBV28, with 8 bases aligning to TRBD1. Unmatched junction bases numbered 7, after V lost 3 bases and J lost 6 bases. Looked up from germline, CDR1 is MDHEN and CDR2 is SYDVKM. The CDR3 contains 14 residues. The CDR3 here is CASSLGYRGVEQYF. The CDR3 bases are TGTGCCAGCAGTTTGGGTTACAGGGGGGTCGAGCAGTACTTC.

The CDR3 DNA is TGTGCCAGCATCGGGACAGGGGCACTGAGGAACTATGGCTACACCTTC. Amino acids: CASIGTGALRNYGYTF. V usage is TRBV28 and J usage is TRBJ1-2, with 10 bases lining up with TRBD1. The CDR3 spans 16 residues. Unmatched junction bases numbered 10, after V lost 7 bases and J lost 2 bases. CDR1 MDHEN and CDR2 SYDVKM come from the germline V gene.

This chain links TRBV29-1 with TRBJ2-3, with TRBD2 matching 9 bases. Trimming cost V 0 bases and J 8 bases; bases outside gene matches: 15. Per germline, CDR1 SQVTM and CDR2 ANQGSEA. This CDR3 comprises 17 residues. CDR3 protein: CSVEDRGAGGPSGTQYF. The CDR3 DNA is TGCAGCGTTGAAGATCGAGGAGCGGGGGGTCCTTCTGGTACGCAGTATTTT.

A remark on this clone: Other nucleotide sequences in the sample specify the same CDR3. The rearrangement uses TRBV5-6 and TRBJ2-6; D unclear. V lost 0 bases and J 1 base, leaving 5 bases between the germline ends. This CDR3 has 15 residues. CDR1 SGHDT and CDR2 YYEEEE come from the germline V gene. The CDR3 spells CASSLAGSGANVLTF. CDR3 nucleotide sequence: TGTGCCAGCAGCTTGGCCGGGTCTGGGGCCAACGTCCTGACTTTC. Variable domain in full (rest from reference TRBV5-6 and TRBJ2-6): DAGVTQSPTHLIKTRGQQVTLRCSPKSGHDTVSWYQQALGQGPQFIFQYYEEEERQRGNFPDRFSGHQFPNYSSELNVNALLLGDSALYLCASSLAGSGANVLTFGAGSRLTVL.

This chain uses TRBV18 with TRBJ2-7; D is uncertain. The length of the CDR3 is 12 residues. In germline, CDR1 is KGHSH, CDR2 LQKENI. Trimming shortened V by 4 bases and J by 2 bases, and 6 bases separated the two germline ends. DNA of the CDR3: TGTGCCAGCTCACGAGACACCTACGAGCAGTACTTC. Translated, it gives CASSRDTYEQYF.

This chain links TRBV6-5 with TRBJ1-1, with 9 bases aligning to TRBD1. The CDR3 length is 16 residues. Trimming removed 3 bases from V and 6 bases from J; junction bases left unmatched: 11. Germline V gives CDR1 MNHEY, CDR2 SVGAGI. In nucleotides, the CDR3 is TGTGCCAGCAGTTATACCGGGACAGGGATTAAAGCTGAAGCTTTCTTT. Translation gives CASSYTGTGIKAEAFF.

The rearrangement links TRBV29-1 to TRBJ1-2, with 7 bases lining up with TRBD1. Germline assignment: CDR1 SQVTM and CDR2 ANQGSEA. V lost 4 bases, J lost 9 bases, and 8 bases stayed unmatched. The CDR3 runs to 12 residues. The CDR3 loop reads CSVVAGGISYTF. CDR3 DNA sequence: TGCAGCGTTGTGGCAGGGGGGATCAGCTACACCTTC.

The chain employs TRBV28 and TRBJ2-1; D perhaps matches TRBD1 (5 bases). The CDR3 covers 14 residues. V lost 5 bases and J lost 6, with 14 bases in between. Germline V gene data show CDR1 as MDHEN and CDR2 as SYDVKM. The CDR3 spells CASSGDSGANEQFF. CDR3 coding DNA: TGTGCCAGCAGTGGGGATTCTGGGGCCAATGAGCAGTTCTTC.

The chain employs TRBV7-8 and TRBJ1-1; 8 positions agree with TRBD1. J lost 6 bases, V lost 3 bases, and 9 bases had no gene match. Germline assignment: CDR1 SGHVS and CDR2 FQNEAQ. CDR3 length: 15 amino acids. CDR3 DNA sequence: TGTGCCAGCAGCTTCCGGGACAGGAGGGGTGCTGAAGCTTTCTTT. Its translation is CASSFRDRRGAEAFF. Full variable domain (rest looked up from reference TRBV7-8 and TRBJ1-1): GAGVSQSPRYKVAKRGQDVALRCDPISGHVSLFWYQQALGQGPEFLTYFQNEAQLDKSGLPSDRFFAERPEGSVSTLKIQRTQQEDSAVYLCASSFRDRRGAEAFFGQGTRLTVV.

This chain joins TRBV28 and TRBJ1-6; D perhaps matches TRBD1 (5 bases). CDR1 is MDHEN and CDR2 is SYDVKM in the germline V gene. Between the trimmed V and J ends, which lost 6 bases and 10 bases, there was a span of 19 bases. The CDR3 length is 15 residues. CDR3 coding DNA: TGTGCCAGCAGGCCCGGAGTCTTTGGGGGGTCACCCCTCCACTTT. It codes for CASRPGVFGGSPLHF.

The chain is built from TRBV7-6 and TRBJ1-1; D gene ambiguous. Germline V gene sequence: CDR1 SGHVS, CDR2 FNYEAQ. This CDR3 region has 14 residues. V was trimmed by 5 bases and J by 4 bases, leaving 14 bases between them. For the CDR3, the DNA is TGTGCCAGCAGCCTGACAATTGGGAGCACTGAAGCTTTCTTT. This gives the protein CASSLTIGSTEAFF.